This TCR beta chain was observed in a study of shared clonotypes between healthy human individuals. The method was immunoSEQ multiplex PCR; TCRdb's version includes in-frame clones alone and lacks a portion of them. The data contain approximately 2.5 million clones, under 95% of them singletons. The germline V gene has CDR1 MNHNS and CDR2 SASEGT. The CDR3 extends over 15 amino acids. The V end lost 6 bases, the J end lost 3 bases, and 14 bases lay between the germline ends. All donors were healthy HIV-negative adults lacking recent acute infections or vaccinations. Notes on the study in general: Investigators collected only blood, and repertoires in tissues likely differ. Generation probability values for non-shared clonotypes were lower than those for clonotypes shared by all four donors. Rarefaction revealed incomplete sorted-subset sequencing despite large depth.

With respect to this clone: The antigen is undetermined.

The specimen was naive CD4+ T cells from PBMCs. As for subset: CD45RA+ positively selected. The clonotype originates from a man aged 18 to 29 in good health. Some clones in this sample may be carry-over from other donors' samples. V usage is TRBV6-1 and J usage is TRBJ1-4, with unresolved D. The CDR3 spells CASRAGPAANEKLFF. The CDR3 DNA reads TGTGCCAGCAGGGCCGGCCCGGCGGCTAATGAAAAACTGTTTTTT.